The 4 T cell receptor beta chains reported below all come from one sample, sequenced in a study of regulatory T cells in long-lasting Graves disease. The sample's time point: newly diagnosed GD, antithyroid drugs for less than 3 months. TCR sequences were obtained from RNA taken from PBMCs. HTBI primers from iRepertoire and Arm-PCR of CDR3 regions yielded the TCR beta libraries. TCRdb recomputed calls from the multiplex PCR reads with MiXCR, one row per CDR3 protein. Of 500,000 or so distinct CDR3 sequences in the sample, 15% to 20% were seen once. These data also formed part of another study, on T cells in Graves' hyperthyroidism and ophthalmopathy.

The sequencing used peripheral blood mononuclear cells (PBMCs), collected at new diagnosis, from a patient treated with antithyroid drugs. These TCRs come from a woman aged 40 to 65 with Graves disease.

The sample holds many counts of this clonotype. The V call is TRBV15, the J call TRBJ1-2; 8 nucleotides agree with TRBD1. Germline V gene lookup returns CDR1 LNHNV and CDR2 YYDKDF (reference sequence). V shed 9 bases and J 1 base; nucleotides not matched to a gene: 4. This CDR3 has 13 residues. The CDR3 region has the DNA TGTGCCACGCCGGGACAGGATAACTATGGCTACACCTTC. Residues: CATPGQDNYGYTF.

In its sample, this clonotype was seen many times. The chain joins TRBV6-1 to TRBJ1-1; tentative D call: TRBD1 (5 bases). V was trimmed by 3 bases and J by 4 bases, leaving 9 bases between them. The germline CDR1 and CDR2 sequences are MNHNS and SASEGT. The CDR3 consists of 13 residues. The CDR3 reads CASSERGLTEAFF. CDR3 nucleotides: TGTGCCAGCAGTGAGAGGGGACTCACTGAAGCTTTCTTT.

This clonotype appeared a few times. The chain recombines TRBV20-1 with TRBJ2-7; a weak D match, TRBD1 (6 bases). Germline CDR1 reads DFQATT; CDR2 reads SNEGSKA (reference sequence). The CDR3 has 13 amino acids. V lost 3 bases to trimming and J lost 0 bases, with 9 bases between them. CDR3 in amino acids: CSARDSSSYEQYF. The CDR3 nucleotides are TGCAGTGCTAGGGACAGTTCCTCCTACGAGCAGTACTTC.

In its sample, this clonotype was seen a few times. The chain uses TRBV7-6 and TRBJ1-2, with TRBD1 matching 7 bases. The CDR3 length is 14 residues. Germline values: CDR1 SGHVS, CDR2 FNYEAQ. With 5 bases clipped from V and 5 bases from J, the junction kept 8 bases outside the gene matches. CDR3 in amino acids: CASSDQGGFYGYTF. CDR3 bases: TGTGCCAGCAGCGACCAGGGGGGGTTTTATGGCTACACCTTC.